These T cell receptor beta chains were read from a single sample in a study of cytomegalovirus exposure and HLA in healthy donors. Sequencing used immunoSEQ multiplex PCR; TCRdb keeps in-frame clones, though not all of them. The sample yields about 360,000 clones, 86% seen once. Sequenced: PBMCs. Receptors originate from a woman under 30 in good health and CMV-seronegative. Both conserved end residues are part of each CDR3. The order of the fields is clone size, J gene, CDR3 length, V gene, CDR3 protein. Clone size, where shown, is once, few, many, or a class for clones that have expanded.

>-|TRBJ2-3|15|TRBV5-1
CASSLEGAHTDTQYF
>-|TRBJ2-5|14|TRBV7-9
CASSVSGGTETQYF
>-|TRBJ2-7|19|TRBV7-6
CASSPGGLSIGTLAYEQYF
>-|TRBJ1-1|16|TRBV9
CASSSSYRVGGTEAFF
>-|TRBJ2-7|14|TRBV19
CASSFWPAGYEQYF
>-|TRBJ1-2|13|TRBV25-1
CASSLGIYYGYTF
>-|TRBJ1-5|17|TRBV15
CATSRDRGRGGNQPQHF
>-|TRBJ1-1|14|TRBV27
CASSLAGQLTEAFF
>-|TRBJ2-5|14|TRBV9
CASSVGGTQETQYF
>once|TRBJ2-6|15|TRBV5-1
CASSLAEAGANVLTF
>-|TRBJ1-5|14|TRBV30
CAWSADRGNQPQHF
>-|TRBJ1-4|16|TRBV4-2
CASSQGDRVRNEKLFF
>-|TRBJ1-1|13|TRBV7-2
CASSLSVNTEAFF
>-|TRBJ1-1|15|TRBV25-1
CASSEYAGLNTEAFF
>few|TRBJ1-6|14|TRBV27
CASSLSRGNSPLHF
>-|TRBJ2-3|13|TRBV29-1
CSVELEGADTQYF
>-|TRBJ1-1|14|TRBV7-9
CASSTTGLNTEAFF
>-|TRBJ2-3|14|TRBV27
CASSLIQGADTQYF
>-|TRBJ2-3|15|TRBV2
CASSGTSGNGDTQYF
>-|TRBJ1-1|12|TRBV11-1
CASSLLYTEAFF
>-|TRBJ2-2|14|TRBV27
CASSRQGRTGELFF
>-|TRBJ2-7|17|TRBV28
CASSTNPGTSGYYEQYF
>-|TRBJ2-2|17|TRBV6-4
CASSEASGGFRTGELFF
>-|TRBJ1-2|17|TRBV7-9
CASSSGQSSLANYGYTF
>-|TRBJ1-2|16|TRBV5-1
CASSLAPRTGPYGYTF
>-|TRBJ2-7|14|TRBV27
CASSRIAGGTEQYF
>-|TRBJ1-1|18|TRBV11-2
CASSLVSREEGAFTEAFF
>-|TRBJ1-5|15|TRBV19
CASSIVSGGAGRQHF
>-|TRBJ2-1|14|TRBV5-1
CASSLPQGDNEQFF
>-|TRBJ2-1|14|TRBV6-5
CASRGGREVDEQFF
>-|TRBJ1-2|15|TRBV30
CAWSAQGAPNYGYTF
>once|TRBJ1-1|15|TRBV7-9
CASSLLGGDGTEAFF
>-|TRBJ1-5|16|TRBV7-3
CASSFSDSVKNQPQHF
>-|TRBJ2-7|14|TRBV5-4
CASSHRGTGYEQYF
>-|TRBJ2-1|15|TRBV5-1
CASSLGLAGYNEQFF
>-|TRBJ1-4|14|TRBV6-5
CASSSRPYGEKLFF
>-|TRBJ2-7|20|TRBV7-6
CASSSMGALAGGVSSYEQYF
>-|TRBJ1-5|13|TRBV28
CASSRTVNQPQHF
>-|TRBJ2-7|17|TRBV13
CASSLGLSRGGSGEQYF
>-|TRBJ2-5|13|TRBV9
CASSPRGMETQYF
>-|TRBJ2-5|13|TRBV7-8
CASSSGGQETQYF
>-|TRBJ1-1|12|TRBV27
CASSAVNTEAFF
>-|TRBJ2-5|16|TRBV6-1
CASSEVVSGGRETQYF
>-|TRBJ1-3|15|TRBV4-2
CASSQSRGSGNTIYF
>-|TRBJ2-5|16|TRBV14
CASSQGKRGVQETQYF
>-|TRBJ1-2|12|TRBV7-3
CASTDRAYGYTF
>-|TRBJ2-2|15|TRBV5-6
CASSLGVWSTGELFF
>-|TRBJ2-5|14|TRBV6-5
CASGDLREYVTQYF
>-|TRBJ2-5|15|TRBV15
CATSRGGTTQETQYF